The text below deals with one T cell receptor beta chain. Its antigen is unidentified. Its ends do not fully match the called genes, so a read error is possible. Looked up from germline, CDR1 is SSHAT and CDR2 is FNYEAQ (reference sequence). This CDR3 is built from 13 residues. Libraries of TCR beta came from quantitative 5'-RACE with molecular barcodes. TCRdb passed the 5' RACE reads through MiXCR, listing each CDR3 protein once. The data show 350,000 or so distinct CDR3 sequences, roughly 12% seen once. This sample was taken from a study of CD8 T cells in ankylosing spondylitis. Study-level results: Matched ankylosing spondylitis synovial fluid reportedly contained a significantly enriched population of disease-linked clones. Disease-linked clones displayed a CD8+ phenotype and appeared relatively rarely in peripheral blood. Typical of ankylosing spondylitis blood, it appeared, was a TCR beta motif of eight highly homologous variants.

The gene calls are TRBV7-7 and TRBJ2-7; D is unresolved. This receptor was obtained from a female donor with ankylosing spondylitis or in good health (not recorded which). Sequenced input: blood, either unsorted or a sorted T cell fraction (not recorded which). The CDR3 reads CASSSSPLYEQYF. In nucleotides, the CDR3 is TGTGCTAGCAGCTCGTCCCCCCTCTACGAGCAGTACTTC.